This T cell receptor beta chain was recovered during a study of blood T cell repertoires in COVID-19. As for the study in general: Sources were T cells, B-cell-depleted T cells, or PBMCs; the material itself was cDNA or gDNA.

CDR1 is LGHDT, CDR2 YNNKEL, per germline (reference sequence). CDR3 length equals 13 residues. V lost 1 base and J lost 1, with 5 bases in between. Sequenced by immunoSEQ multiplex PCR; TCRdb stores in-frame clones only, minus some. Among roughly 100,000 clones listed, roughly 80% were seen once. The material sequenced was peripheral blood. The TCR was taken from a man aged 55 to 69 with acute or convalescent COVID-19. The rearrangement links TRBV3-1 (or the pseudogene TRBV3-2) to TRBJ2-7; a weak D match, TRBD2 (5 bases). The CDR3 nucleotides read TGTGCCAGCAGCCAAGCGGGATCCTACGAGCAGTACTTC. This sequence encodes CASSQAGSYEQYF.